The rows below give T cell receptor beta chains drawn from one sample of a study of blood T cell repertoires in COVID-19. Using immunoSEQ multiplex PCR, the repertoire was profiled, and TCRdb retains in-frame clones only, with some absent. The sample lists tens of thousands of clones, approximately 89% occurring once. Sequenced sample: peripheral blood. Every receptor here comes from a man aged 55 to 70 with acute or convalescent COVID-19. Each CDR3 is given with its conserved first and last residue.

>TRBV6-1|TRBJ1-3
CASSEAHISGNTIYF
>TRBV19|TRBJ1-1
CASSIIQGRTEAFF
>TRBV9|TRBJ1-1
CASSGLQGEAFF
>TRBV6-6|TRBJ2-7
CASSYDSRWYEQYF
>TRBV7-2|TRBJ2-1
CASSPSGGVGNEQFF
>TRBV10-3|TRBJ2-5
CASGQGSETQYF
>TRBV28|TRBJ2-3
CASSFRRLAGSGDTQYF
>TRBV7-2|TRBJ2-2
CASSLGGDEEELFF
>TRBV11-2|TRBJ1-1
CASSLVGQGVAFF
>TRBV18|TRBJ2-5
CASSPPGQGQETQYF
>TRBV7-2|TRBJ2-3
CASSLGQGRTDTQYF
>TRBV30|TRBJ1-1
CAWRQSGFETEAFF
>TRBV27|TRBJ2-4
CASSFGQGDIQYF
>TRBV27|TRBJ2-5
CASSPGNQETQYF
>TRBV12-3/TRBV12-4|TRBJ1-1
CASTPGRVTEAFF
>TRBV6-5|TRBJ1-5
CASRPAGLSNQPQHF
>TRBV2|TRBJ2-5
CASSPLTGIGETQYF
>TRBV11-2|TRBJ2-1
CASSLLGHQGQFF
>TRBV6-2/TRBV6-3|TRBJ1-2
CASSAGGADYGYTF
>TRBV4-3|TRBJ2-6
CASSQDVALSLSGANVLTF
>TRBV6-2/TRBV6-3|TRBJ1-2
CASSPDGPASGYTF
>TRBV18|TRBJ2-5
CASSPPNPGTSAGETQYF
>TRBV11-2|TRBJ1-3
CASSPAVGGNTIYF
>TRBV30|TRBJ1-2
CAERGSGYTF
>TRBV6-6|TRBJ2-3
CASSVLGTGGTDTQYF
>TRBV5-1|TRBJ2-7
CASSLFQERHEQYF
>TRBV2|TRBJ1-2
CASSEPGQAGYGYTF
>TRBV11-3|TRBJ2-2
CASSYRVDTGELFF
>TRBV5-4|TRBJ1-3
CASSPQGDRGNTIYF
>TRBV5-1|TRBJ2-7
CASSEGPPGQGTYEQYF
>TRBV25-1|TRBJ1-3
CASSGGTATGNTIYF
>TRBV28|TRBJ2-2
CASPGPNTGELFF
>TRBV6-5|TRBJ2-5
CASSYASRETQYF